The clone carrying this TCR beta chain was recorded a few times. Its specificity is unknown. A second PCR, run for about 7 to 11 cycles, used a sample-barcoded 5' primer plus a J-beta primer mix. Using its own MiXCR run on the 5' RACE reads, TCRdb lists one record per CDR3 protein. The data hold more than 800,000 distinct CDR3 sequences, with 25% to 30% observed a single time. This CDR3 comprises 16 residues. V lost 2 bases to trimming and J lost 8 bases; unmatched junction nucleotides: 12. Looked up from germline, CDR1 is MNHNS and CDR2 is SASEGT. The data derive from a study of blood T cells in healthy people across ages. Every sample had a minimum of 6 million PBMCs isolated. Study conclusions and caveats: Because donor CMV status was unknown, expanded clonotype changes were possibly confounded. More naive CD4+ cells and higher diversity were found in long-lived than in aged donors. Calculation of diversity from one million T cells yielded estimates considered to be underestimates.

This chain joins TRBV6-1 and TRBJ2-3; 8 nucleotides match TRBD1. This clonotype was obtained from a woman older than 75 in good health. Sequenced material: blood. The DNA of the CDR3 is TGTGCCAGCAGTGAATTTTTCCCGGACACAGGGGGTACGCAGTATTTT. Translation: CASSEFFPDTGGTQYF.